This TCR beta chain was profiled in a study of identical twins. Using its own MiXCR run on the 5' RACE reads, TCRdb lists one record per CDR3 protein. The repertoire consists of fewer than 500,000 distinct CDR3 sequences, with around 24% occurring once and the leading ten covering roughly 2.8%. The CDR3 is 15 residues long. With 5 bases removed from V and 4 bases from J, the gap between germline ends came to 17 bases. These sequences were also reported in another study, on T cells expressing NK-cell markers. Per that study: Sorting of alpha-beta TCR T cells alone was achieved in several experiments with an anti-gamma-delta TCR antibody. Also leading the CD3+CD56-NKG2C+ fraction in a handful of donors were these clonotypes.

What was sequenced was CD4+ T cells sorted from blood. This chain joins TRBV12-3 or TRBV12-4 and TRBJ1-2, with a weak D call TRBD1 (6 bases). The clonotype originates from a woman aged 18-30 years in good health. This CDR3 is CASSLSRGQGYGYTF. As DNA, the CDR3 is TGTGCCAGCAGTCTCTCCCGGGGGCAGGGCTATGGCTACACCTTC.